A selection of T cell receptor beta chains follows, all from one sample in a study of PD-L1 blockade in urothelial cancer. The assay was immunoSEQ multiplex PCR, and TCRdb's table has in-frame clones only and misses some. Of roughly 90,000 clones in the sample, 90% are singletons; the top ten hold approximately 9%. Sequencing used PBMCs, obtained around atezolizumab (anti-PD-L1) treatment. The origin of the receptors is a man in his 60s with urothelial cancer. CDR3s include the opening cysteine and the closing phenylalanine or tryptophan. D genes are given only for firm matches. Clone size is given for some rows only: seen once, a few or many times, or a class if the clone is expanded.

>TRBD1|-|TRBJ1-2|TRBV5-6
CASRGTGGLYGYTF
TGTGCCAGCAGGGGGACAGGGGGCCTCTATGGCTACACCTTC
>-|-|TRBJ2-2|TRBV5-1
CASSSQDTGELFF
TGCGCCAGCAGCTCACAGGACACCGGGGAGCTGTTTTTT
>TRBD1|-|TRBJ2-5|TRBV29-1
CSGGQRQETQYF
TGCAGCGGGGGACAGCGTCAAGAGACCCAGTACTTC
>TRBD2|-|TRBJ2-7|TRBV7-2
CASSETSGTYYEQYF
TGTGCCAGCAGTGAGACTAGCGGGACCTACTACGAGCAGTACTTC
>TRBD1|-|TRBJ2-3|TRBV29-1
CSVEGIRTGLDTQYF
TGCAGCGTTGAAGGTATAAGGACAGGGCTGGATACGCAGTATTTT
>-|-|TRBJ1-4|TRBV6-5
CASSYSYTNEKLFF
TGTGCCAGCAGTTACTCCTATACTAATGAAAAACTGTTTTTT
>TRBD1|-|TRBJ2-7|TRBV18
CASSPPGTGGLDEQYF
TGTGCCAGCTCACCACCCGGGACAGGGGGCCTAGACGAGCAGTACTTC
>TRBD1|-|TRBJ2-5|TRBV2
CASGRRTGGIETQYF
TGTGCCAGCGGGAGGAGGACAGGGGGGATTGAGACCCAGTACTTC
>-|-|TRBJ2-1|TRBV4-1
CASNSGPRGGGNEQFF
TGCGCCAGCAATTCGGGACCTCGGGGAGGAGGGAATGAGCAGTTCTTC
>TRBD1|-|TRBJ1-6|TRBV18
CASSPETGVGSPLHF
TGTGCCAGCTCACCAGAGACAGGGGTTGGATCACCCCTCCACTTT
>TRBD2|-|TRBJ2-3|TRBV9
CASSPLAGVVPDTQYF
TGTGCCAGCAGCCCCCTAGCGGGAGTAGTACCAGATACGCAGTATTTT
>TRBD2|-|TRBJ2-5|TRBV7-2
CASSYRTSGGQETQYF
TGTGCCAGCAGCTATAGGACTAGCGGGGGGCAAGAGACCCAGTACTTC
>TRBD1|-|TRBJ1-4|TRBV5-1
CASSRGTGASNEKLFF
TGCGCCAGCAGCCGGGGGACAGGGGCCTCTAATGAAAAACTGTTTTTT
>TRBD1|-|TRBJ1-5|TRBV6-1
CASSEDRGGNQPQHF
TGTGCCAGCAGTGAGGACAGGGGTGGCAATCAGCCCCAGCATTTT
>-|-|TRBJ2-3|TRBV18
CASSPPLTGEAQYF
TGTGCCAGCTCACCACCATTGACTGGCGAGGCGCAGTATTTT
>-|once|TRBJ1-2|TRBV19
CASSIQGTHGYTF
TGTGCCAGTAGTATACAGGGGACCCATGGCTACACCTTC
>-|-|TRBJ2-7|TRBV9
CASSAHGEQYF
TGTGCCAGCAGCGCCCACGGCGAGCAGTACTTC
>-|-|TRBJ2-3|TRBV5-4
CASSFGGLSTDTQYF
TGTGCCAGCAGCTTCGGCGGATTAAGCACAGATACGCAGTATTTT
>TRBD2|-|TRBJ2-3|TRBV5-1
CASSSFQRGPTDTQYF
TGCGCCAGCAGCAGCTTCCAGCGGGGCCCCACAGATACGCAGTATTTT
>-|-|TRBJ1-1|TRBV18
CASSQSEGVITEAFF
TGTGCCAGCTCCCAATCGGAGGGAGTAATCACTGAAGCTTTCTTT
>TRBD1|few|TRBJ1-3|TRBV28
CASTDPQGVGGNTIYF
TGTGCCAGCACTGACCCACAGGGGGTAGGGGGAAACACCATATATTTT
>TRBD1|few|TRBJ1-5|TRBV28
CASSLTGVGQPQHF
TGTGCCAGCAGCCTGACAGGGGTGGGTCAGCCCCAGCATTTT
>-|-|TRBJ2-7|TRBV28
CASSLFQTGNHEQYF
TGTGCCAGCAGTTTGTTTCAGACCGGGAACCACGAGCAGTACTTC
>TRBD1|-|TRBJ2-5|TRBV28
CASRDRGRETQYF
TGTGCCAGCAGGGACAGGGGGCGAGAGACCCAGTACTTC
>TRBD1|-|TRBJ1-2|TRBV2
CASREPGTGDWDGYTF
TGTGCCAGCAGGGAACCAGGGACAGGGGATTGGGATGGCTACACCTTC
>-|-|TRBJ1-3|TRBV6-5
CASSSTGDSGNTIYF
TGTGCCAGCAGTTCCACAGGAGACTCTGGAAACACCATATATTTT
>TRBD1|-|TRBJ2-2|TRBV28
CASSGPPGTGKNTGELFF
TGTGCCAGCAGTGGACCCCCCGGGACAGGGAAGAACACCGGGGAGCTGTTTTTT
>-|-|TRBJ2-7|TRBV4-2
CASSPDDGSSYEQYF
TGTGCCAGCAGCCCAGATGACGGGAGTTCTTACGAGCAGTACTTC
>-|-|TRBJ1-2|TRBV4-3
CASSRDGGDYGYTF
TGCGCCAGCAGCCGAGACGGGGGTGACTATGGCTACACCTTC
>TRBD1|-|TRBJ2-2|TRBV7-6
CASTTLRDRGNTGELFF
TGTGCCAGCACCACACTCCGGGACAGGGGTAACACCGGGGAGCTGTTTTTT
>-|-|TRBJ2-7|TRBV5-6
CASSLVGGDEQYF
TGTGCCAGCAGCTTGGTTGGGGGCGACGAGCAGTACTTC
>TRBD1|-|TRBJ2-4|TRBV19
CASSKTGSDIQYF
TGTGCCAGTAGCAAGACAGGGAGTGACATTCAGTACTTC
>-|once|TRBJ1-3|TRBV12-5
CAFGGGSVRGNTIYF
TGTGCCTTTGGGGGGGGCTCGGTGAGGGGAAACACCATATATTTT
>-|-|TRBJ2-1|TRBV7-2
CASSLATVGEQFF
TGTGCCAGCAGCTTAGCGACAGTCGGTGAGCAGTTCTTC
>-|once|TRBJ1-5|TRBV7-9
CASSLWTGQSNQPQHF
TGTGCCAGCAGCTTATGGACGGGACAAAGTAATCAGCCCCAGCATTTT
>-|-|TRBJ1-1|TRBV7-2
CASSLYNVIGLRPEAEAFF
TGTGCCAGCAGCTTATATAACGTAATAGGACTCCGACCCGAAGCTGAAGCTTTCTTT
>-|-|TRBJ1-2|TRBV23-1
CASSQQQGHPNSNYGYTF
TGCGCCAGCAGTCAACAACAGGGACACCCTAATTCTAACTATGGCTACACCTTC
>TRBD1|-|TRBJ1-1|TRBV5-7
CASRRQGDTEAFF
TGTGCCAGCAGACGACAGGGCGACACTGAAGCTTTCTTT
>TRBD1|few|TRBJ1-2|TRBV28
CASSSGQGRSYGYTF
TGTGCCAGCAGCTCAGGACAGGGAAGGAGCTATGGCTACACCTTC
>-|-|TRBJ2-7|TRBV6-1
CASSDRDASSREQYF
TGTGCCAGCAGTGATAGAGATGCTAGCTCGAGGGAGCAGTACTTC
>-|once|TRBJ2-1|TRBV6-4
CASSDPLNEQFF
TGTGCCAGCAGTGACCCTCTAAATGAGCAGTTCTTC
>TRBD1|-|TRBJ1-5|TRBV19
CASSVGTVSSNQPQHF
TGTGCCAGTAGTGTGGGGACAGTTTCTAGCAATCAGCCCCAGCATTTT
>TRBD2|-|TRBJ2-5|TRBV5-1
CASSLAGTSGGYQETQYF
TGCGCCAGCAGCTTGGCCGGGACTAGCGGGGGCTATCAAGAGACCCAGTACTTC
>-|-|TRBJ2-2|TRBV9
CASSSQNTGELFF
TGTGCCAGCAGCTCCCAGAATACCGGGGAGCTGTTTTTT
>TRBD1|-|TRBJ2-2|TRBV4-3
CASSQDRRGQNAGELFF
TGCGCCAGCAGCCAAGATAGAAGGGGACAGAACGCCGGGGAGCTGTTTTTT
>TRBD1|-|TRBJ2-7|TRBV28
CASSLSTGYEQYF
TGTGCCAGCAGTTTATCGACAGGGTACGAGCAGTACTTC